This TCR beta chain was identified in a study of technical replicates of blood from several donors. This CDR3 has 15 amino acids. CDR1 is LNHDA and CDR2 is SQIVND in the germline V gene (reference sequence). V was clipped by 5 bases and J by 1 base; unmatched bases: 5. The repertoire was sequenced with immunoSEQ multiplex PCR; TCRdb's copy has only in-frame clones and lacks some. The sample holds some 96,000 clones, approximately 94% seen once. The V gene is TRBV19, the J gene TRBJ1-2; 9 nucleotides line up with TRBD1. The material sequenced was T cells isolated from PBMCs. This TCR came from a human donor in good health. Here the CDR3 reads CASSEGTGFNYGYTF. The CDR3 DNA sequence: TGTGCCAGTAGTGAAGGGACAGGGTTTAACTATGGCTACACCTTC.